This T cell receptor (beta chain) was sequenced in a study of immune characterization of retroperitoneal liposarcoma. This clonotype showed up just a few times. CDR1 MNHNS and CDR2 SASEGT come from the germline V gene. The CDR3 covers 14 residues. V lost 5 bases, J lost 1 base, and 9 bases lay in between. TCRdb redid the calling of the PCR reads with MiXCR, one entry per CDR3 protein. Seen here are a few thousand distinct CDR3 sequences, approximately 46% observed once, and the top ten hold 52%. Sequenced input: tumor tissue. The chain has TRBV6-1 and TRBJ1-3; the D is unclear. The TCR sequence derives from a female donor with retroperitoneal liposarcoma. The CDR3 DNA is TGTGCCAGCAGTACCCCGCAGTCTGGAAACACCATATATTTT. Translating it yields CASSTPQSGNTIYF.